This T cell receptor (beta chain) was retrieved from a study of cytomegalovirus exposure and HLA in healthy donors. While unrecorded immune exposures were likely, the donors were nominally healthy when sampled. Study results and caveats: A later analysis linked a missense DCLRE1C variant to TCR beta V- and J-gene trimming. Sequencing likely generated an artifact that appeared as a cluster of highly shared sequence variants. In vitro work confirmed that three CMV-associated chains recognize CMV antigens.

With respect to this clone: No antigen is known for it.

The CDR3 totals 15 residues. CDR1 and CDR2 from the germline V gene are SNHLY and FYNNEI. V shed 6 bases and J 6 bases; nucleotides not matched to a gene: 5. The PCR ran on 60 Vbeta and 13 Jbeta primers. Here immunoSEQ multiplex PCR was the method, and the copy in TCRdb shows in-frame clones only, minus some. The sample shows roughly 190,000 clones, 80% of them seen only once. Material: PBMCs. The receptor comes from a woman aged 35 to 49 in good health and CMV-seronegative. J is TRBJ2-1 and V is TRBV2, with 13 bases identical to TRBD2. Here the CDR3 DNA reads TGTGCCAGCAGCTATACTAGCGGGAGGGCCAATGAGCAGTTCTTC. It specifies CASSYTSGRANEQFF.